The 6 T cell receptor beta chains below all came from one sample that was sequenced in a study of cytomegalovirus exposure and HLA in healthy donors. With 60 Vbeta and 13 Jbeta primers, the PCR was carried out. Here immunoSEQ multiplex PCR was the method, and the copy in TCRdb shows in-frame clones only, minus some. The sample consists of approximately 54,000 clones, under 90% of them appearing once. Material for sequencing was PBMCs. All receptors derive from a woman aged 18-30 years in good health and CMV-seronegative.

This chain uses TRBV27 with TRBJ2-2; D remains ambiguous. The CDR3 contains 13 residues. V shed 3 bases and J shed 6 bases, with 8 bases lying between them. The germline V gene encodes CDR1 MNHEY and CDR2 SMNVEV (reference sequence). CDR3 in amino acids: CASSFGPPGELFF. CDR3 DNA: TGTGCCAGCAGTTTCGGTCCACCCGGGGAGCTGTTTTTT.

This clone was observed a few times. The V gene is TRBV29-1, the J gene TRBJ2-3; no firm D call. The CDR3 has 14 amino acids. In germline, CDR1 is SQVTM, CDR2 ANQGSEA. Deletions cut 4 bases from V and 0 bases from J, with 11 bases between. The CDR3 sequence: CSVVRQASTDTQYF. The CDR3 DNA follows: TGCAGCGTTGTTAGGCAGGCTAGCACAGATACGCAGTATTTT.

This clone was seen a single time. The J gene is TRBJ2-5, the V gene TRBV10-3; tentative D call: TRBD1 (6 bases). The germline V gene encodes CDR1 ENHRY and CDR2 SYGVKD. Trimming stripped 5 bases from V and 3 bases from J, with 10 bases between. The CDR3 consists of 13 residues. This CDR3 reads CAISRQEEETQYF. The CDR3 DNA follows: TGTGCCATCAGTCGACAGGAGGAAGAGACCCAGTACTTC.

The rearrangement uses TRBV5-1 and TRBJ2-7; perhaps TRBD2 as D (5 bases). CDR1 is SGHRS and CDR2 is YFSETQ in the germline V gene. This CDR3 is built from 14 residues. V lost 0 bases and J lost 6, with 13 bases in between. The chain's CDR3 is CASSLAVGVFEQYF. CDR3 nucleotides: TGCGCCAGCAGCTTGGCCGTCGGGGTCTTCGAGCAGTACTTC.

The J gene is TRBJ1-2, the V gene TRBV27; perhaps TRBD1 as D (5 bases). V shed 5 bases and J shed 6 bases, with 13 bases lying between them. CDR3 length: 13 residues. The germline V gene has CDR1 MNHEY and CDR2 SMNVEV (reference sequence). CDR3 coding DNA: TGTGCCAGCAGTCCCCGCGACAGAGATGGCTACACCTTC. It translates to CASSPRDRDGYTF.

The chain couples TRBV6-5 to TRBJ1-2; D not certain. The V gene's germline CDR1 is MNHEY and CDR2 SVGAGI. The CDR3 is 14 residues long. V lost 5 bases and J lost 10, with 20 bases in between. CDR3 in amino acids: CASSELGSGADYTF. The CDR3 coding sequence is TGTGCCAGCAGTGAATTGGGATCTGGAGCGGACTACACCTTC.